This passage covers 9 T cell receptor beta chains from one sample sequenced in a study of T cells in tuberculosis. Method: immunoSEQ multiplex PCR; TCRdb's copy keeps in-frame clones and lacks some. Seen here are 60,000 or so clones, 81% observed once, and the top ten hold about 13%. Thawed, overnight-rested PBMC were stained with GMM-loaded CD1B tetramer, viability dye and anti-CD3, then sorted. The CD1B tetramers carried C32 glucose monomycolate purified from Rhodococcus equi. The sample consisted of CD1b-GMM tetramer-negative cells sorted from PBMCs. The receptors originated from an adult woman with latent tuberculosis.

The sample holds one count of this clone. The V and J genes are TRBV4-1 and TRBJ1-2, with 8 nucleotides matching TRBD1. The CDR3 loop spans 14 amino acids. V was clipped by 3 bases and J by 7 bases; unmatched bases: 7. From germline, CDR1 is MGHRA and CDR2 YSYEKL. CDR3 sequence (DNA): TGCGCCAGCAGCCAGACAGGGGACCTCTCTGGCTACACCTTC. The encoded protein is CASSQTGDLSGYTF.

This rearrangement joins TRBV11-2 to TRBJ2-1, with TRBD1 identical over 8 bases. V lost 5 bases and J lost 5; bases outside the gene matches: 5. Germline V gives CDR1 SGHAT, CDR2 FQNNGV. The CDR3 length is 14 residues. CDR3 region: CASSGQTGDNEQFF. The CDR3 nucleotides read TGTGCCAGCAGCGGACAGACAGGGGACAATGAGCAGTTCTTC.

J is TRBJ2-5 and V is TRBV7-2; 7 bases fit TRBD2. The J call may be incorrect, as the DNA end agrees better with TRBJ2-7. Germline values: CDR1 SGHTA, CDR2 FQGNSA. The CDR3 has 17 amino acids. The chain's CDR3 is CASSLKISTSASYEQYF. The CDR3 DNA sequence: TGTGCCAGCAGCTTAAAAATTAGTACTAGCGCCTCCTACGAGCAGTACTTC.

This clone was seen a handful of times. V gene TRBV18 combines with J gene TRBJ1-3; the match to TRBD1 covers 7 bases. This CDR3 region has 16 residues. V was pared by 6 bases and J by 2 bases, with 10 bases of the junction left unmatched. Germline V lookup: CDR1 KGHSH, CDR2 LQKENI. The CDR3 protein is CASSGNHRGAGNTIYF. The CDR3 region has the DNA TGTGCCAGCTCCGGCAACCACAGGGGAGCTGGAAACACCATATATTTT.

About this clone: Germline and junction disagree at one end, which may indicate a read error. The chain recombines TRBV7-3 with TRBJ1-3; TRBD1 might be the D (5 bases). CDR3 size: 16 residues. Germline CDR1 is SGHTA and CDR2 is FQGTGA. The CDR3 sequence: CAGSEHYGAHGNTIYF. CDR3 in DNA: TGTGCCGGCAGCGAGCATTATGGGGCGCACGGAAACACCATATATTTT.

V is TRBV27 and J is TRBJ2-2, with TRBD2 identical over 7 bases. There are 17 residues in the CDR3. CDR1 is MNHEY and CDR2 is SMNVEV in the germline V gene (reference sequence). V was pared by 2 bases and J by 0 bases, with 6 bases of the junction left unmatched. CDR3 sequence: CASSLEGAGSNTGELFF. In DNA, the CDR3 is TGTGCCAGCAGTTTAGAGGGAGCGGGATCGAACACCGGGGAGCTGTTTTTT.

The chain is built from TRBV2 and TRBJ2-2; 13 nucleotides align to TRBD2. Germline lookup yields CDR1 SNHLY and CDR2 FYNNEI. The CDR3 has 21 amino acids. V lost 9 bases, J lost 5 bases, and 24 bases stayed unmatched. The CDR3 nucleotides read TGTGCCAGTACCCGGATAGCCCCTCCCCCGGGACTAGCGGGATCTACCGGGGAGCTGTTTTTT. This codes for CASTRIAPPPGLAGSTGELFF.

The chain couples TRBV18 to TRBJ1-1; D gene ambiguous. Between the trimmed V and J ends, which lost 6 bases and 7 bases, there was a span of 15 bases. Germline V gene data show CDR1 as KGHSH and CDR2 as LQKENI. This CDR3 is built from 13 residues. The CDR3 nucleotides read TGTGCCAGCTCCGAAGGAGGTGCGGGTGAAGCTTTCTTT. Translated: CASSEGGAGEAFF.

In DNA form, the CDR3 reads TGTGCCTGGAGTGTACGGGTGGGGACAGGGACCAACACTGAAGCTTTCTTT. This encodes CAWSVRVGTGTNTEAFF. This sequence joins TRBV30 and TRBJ1-1, with 9 bases matching TRBD1. The germline V gene encodes CDR1 GTSNPN and CDR2 SVGIG (reference sequence). Germline trimming cut 0 bases from V and 2 bases from J; bases unmatched to any gene: 10. The CDR3 spans 17 residues.